This T cell receptor (beta chain) was sequenced for a study of T cells expressing NK-cell markers (dated by TCRdb to 2020 to 2021). Broadly, across the study: Eight or nine donors provided sorted CD3+CD56+NKG2C+, CD3+CD56+NKG2C- and CD3+CD56-NKG2C+ T-cell subsets, whose TCR beta-chain repertoires were profiled. Among the eight sequenced donors, seven were HCMV-seropositive and one was HCMV-seronegative. Randomly selected healthy volunteers, three men and five women, were used as the eight sequenced donors. Sequencing of the libraries produced 2 x 150 bp reads on Illumina HiSeq 2000/2500, MiSeq or NextSeq.

From the cysteine through the phenylalanine, the CDR3 covers 18 amino acids. The DNA sequence is not available. Sequences PRHDT (CDR1) and FYEKMQ (CDR2) are obtained from the germline V gene (reference sequence). With respect to this clonotype: The specificity of this receptor is unknown.

Points the paper makes about the study in general: Those dominant clonotypes were again the most abundant among CD3+CD56-NKG2C+ cells in four donors, at 28.3-60.1%. It remained unclear whether the expanded NKG2C-expressing T cell clones were specific for HCMV antigens. In a handful of donors, the dominant CD3+CD56+NKG2C+ clonotypes ranked among the top 10 CD8+ clonotypes, making up about 1.0-7.5% of CD8+ T cells.

To determine HCMV serostatus, a commercial ELISA kit was used to detect HCMV-specific IgG in serum. Ficoll density gradient centrifugation was used to isolate peripheral blood mononuclear cells from blood. The data were produced on an Illumina HiSeq 2000. TCR beta cDNA libraries were prepared using 5'RACE template switching, which introduced a universal primer site and unique molecular identifiers. cDNA synthesis was primed from the TCR beta constant segment and was followed by two successive PCR amplification steps. Regarding the original processing steps: MIGEC was used to demultiplex reads and group reads by UMI, and MiTCR was used to assemble and quantify clonotypes. To exclude erroneous sequences, any TCR cDNA sequence not supported by at least two reads was discarded. The tcR package was used for downstream repertoire analysis, and clonotypes were matched between fractions using CDR3 nucleotide sequence together with V segment. VDJmatch was used to annotate antigen specificity against VDJdb, with one amino acid substitution allowed in CDR3. The reads, reprocessed by TCRdb, yield one row per CDR3 protein sequence and no DNA. The V and J calls reflect TCRdb's pipeline rather than the authors' work. The sample's own table lists around 100,000 distinct CDR3 sequences. The ten most abundant clones make up approximately 17% of the sample.

The V gene is TRBV13 and the J gene is TRBJ1-1. The sequence was collected from a woman aged 18-70 years in good health. What was sequenced was blood T cells: a sorted CD56 or NKG2C T cell subset, CD4+ or CD8+ T cells, or bulk PBMC T cells (not recorded which). The CDR3 loop reads CASSYPPARGGLNTEAFF.